The following is a T cell receptor (beta chain) sequence with its context. The antigen remains undetermined. The V gene end was trimmed by 2 bases and the J gene end by 3 bases; junction bases not matched to a gene: 7. The germline V gene has CDR1 SGHAT and CDR2 FQDESV (reference sequence). This CDR3 is built from 17 residues. These data originate in a study of cytomegalovirus exposure and HLA in healthy donors. Study-level background: Early released data had about 80 million unique TCRs, all coming from HLA-typed donors. Study-level points and caveats: In a later analysis, an Asian-associated ancestry cluster reportedly showed fewer N-insertions than the roughly 690-donor mean.

A multiplex PCR was run with 60 Vbeta primers and 13 Jbeta primers. TCRdb's copy holds only in-frame clones and misses some; the assay was immunoSEQ multiplex PCR. The sample has about 91,000 clones, less than 70% seen once. Though nominally healthy at sampling, donors likely had unrecorded immune exposures. The sequence derives from a female donor in good health and CMV-seronegative. Sequencing used PBMCs. V usage is TRBV11-1 and J usage is TRBJ2-1; TRBD2 agrees at 10 bases. The DNA for the CDR3 is TGTGCCAGCAGCTTAAGGGCGGGACTAGCGTTCTACAATGAGCAGTTCTTC. This sequence encodes CASSLRAGLAFYNEQFF.